This T cell receptor (beta chain) derives from a study of regulatory T cells in long-lasting Graves disease. Findings and caveats of the study: More public clonotypes were shared by persistent patients (2,741) than by new patients (approximately 1,000). Sample size, which was small, may have reduced accuracy. Persistent Graves' cases showed lower TCR diversity than newly diagnosed cases. Persistent disease was associated with favored TRBV28 usage and with favored use of TRBJ1-2 and TRBJ2-5.

Indicated time point: newly diagnosed GD, antithyroid drugs for less than 3 months. The TCR library was made from RNA that had been extracted from PBMCs in TRIzol. Libraries of TCR beta came from iRepertoire HTBI primers plus Arm-PCR of CDR3 regions. A single record per CDR3 protein comes from TCRdb applying MiXCR to the multiplex PCR reads. The data contain some 320,000 distinct CDR3 sequences, over 15% of them singletons. This clonotype was picked up many times. The antigen is not known. The germline V and J ends were trimmed by 3 bases and 6 bases, with 11 bases remaining between them. This CDR3 is built from 14 residues.

Material: peripheral blood mononuclear cells (PBMCs), obtained at new diagnosis, from a patient treated with antithyroid drugs. The genes are TRBV12-3 or TRBV12-4 and TRBJ2-2; D is possibly TRBD2 (7 bases). The clonotype was recovered from a female donor with Graves disease. The CDR3: CASSFKGGAGELFF. The CDR3 DNA follows: TGTGCCAGCAGTTTCAAGGGGGGGGCCGGGGAGCTGTTTTTT.